This T cell receptor beta chain was sequenced for a study of graft-versus-host responses after intestinal transplantation. The repertoire was sequenced with immunoSEQ multiplex PCR; TCRdb's copy has only in-frame clones and lacks some. The sample shows about 57,000 clones, 80% to 90% of them seen only once. This CDR3 spans 13 amino acids. V lost 5 bases, J lost 8 bases, and 15 bases lay in between. Germline V gives CDR1 SGHVS, CDR2 FQNEAQ. V is TRBV7-8 and J is TRBJ1-1, with D maybe TRBD1 (5 bases). The origin of this receptor is a human patient who received an intestinal transplant, so some T cells may come from the graft donor. The specimen was PBMCs, collected 26 days after transplant. CDR3: CASSRGGADEAFF. The CDR3 coding sequence is TGTGCCAGCAGCCGAGGTGGGGCGGACGAAGCTTTCTTT.